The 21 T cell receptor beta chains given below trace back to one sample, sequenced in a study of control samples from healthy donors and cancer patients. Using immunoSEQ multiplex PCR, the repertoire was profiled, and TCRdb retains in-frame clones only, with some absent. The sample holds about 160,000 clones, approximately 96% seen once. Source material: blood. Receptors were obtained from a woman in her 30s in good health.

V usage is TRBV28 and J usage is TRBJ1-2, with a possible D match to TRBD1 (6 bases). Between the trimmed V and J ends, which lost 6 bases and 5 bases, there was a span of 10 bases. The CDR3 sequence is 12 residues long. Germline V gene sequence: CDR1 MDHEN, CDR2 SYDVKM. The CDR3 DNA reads TGTGCCAGCAGGTTGGGGGCTTATGGCTACACCTTC. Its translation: CASRLGAYGYTF.

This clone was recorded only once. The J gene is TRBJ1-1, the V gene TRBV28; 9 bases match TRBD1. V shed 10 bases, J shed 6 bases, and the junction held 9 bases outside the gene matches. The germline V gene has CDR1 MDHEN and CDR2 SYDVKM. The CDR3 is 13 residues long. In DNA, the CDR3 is TGTGCCACCCTACAGGGGGCTTTCGCTGAAGCTTTCTTT. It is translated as CATLQGAFAEAFF.

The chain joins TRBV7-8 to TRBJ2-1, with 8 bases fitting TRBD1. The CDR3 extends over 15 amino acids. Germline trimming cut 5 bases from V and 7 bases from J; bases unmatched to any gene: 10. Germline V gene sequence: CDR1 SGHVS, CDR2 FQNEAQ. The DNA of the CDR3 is TGTGCCAGCAGCCTGGACAGGGTACGTGGGAATGAGCAGTTCTTC. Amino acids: CASSLDRVRGNEQFF.

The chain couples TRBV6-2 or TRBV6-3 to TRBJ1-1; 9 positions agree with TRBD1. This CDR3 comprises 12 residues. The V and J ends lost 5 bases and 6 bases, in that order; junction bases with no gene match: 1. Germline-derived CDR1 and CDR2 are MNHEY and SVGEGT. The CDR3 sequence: CASSRTGAEAFF. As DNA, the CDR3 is TGTGCCAGCAGTAGGACAGGGGCTGAAGCTTTCTTT.

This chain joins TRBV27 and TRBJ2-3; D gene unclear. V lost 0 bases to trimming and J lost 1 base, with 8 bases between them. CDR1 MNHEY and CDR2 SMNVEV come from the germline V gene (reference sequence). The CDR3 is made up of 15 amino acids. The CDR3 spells CASSLSGQGTDTQYF. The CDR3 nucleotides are TGTGCCAGCAGTTTATCAGGCCAGGGCACAGATACGCAGTATTTT.

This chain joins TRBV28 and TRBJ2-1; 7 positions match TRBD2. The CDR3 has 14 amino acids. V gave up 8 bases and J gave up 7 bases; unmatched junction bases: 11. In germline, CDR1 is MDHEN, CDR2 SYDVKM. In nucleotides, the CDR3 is TGTGCCAGCCTAGGGGCGGGAGTGTTAAATGAGCAGTTCTTC. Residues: CASLGAGVLNEQFF.

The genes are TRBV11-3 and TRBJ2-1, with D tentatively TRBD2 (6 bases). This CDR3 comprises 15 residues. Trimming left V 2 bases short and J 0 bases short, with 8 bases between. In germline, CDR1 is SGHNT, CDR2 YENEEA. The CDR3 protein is CASSLSGSSYNEQFF. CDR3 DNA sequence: TGTGCCAGCAGCTTATCCGGGAGCTCCTACAATGAGCAGTTCTTC.

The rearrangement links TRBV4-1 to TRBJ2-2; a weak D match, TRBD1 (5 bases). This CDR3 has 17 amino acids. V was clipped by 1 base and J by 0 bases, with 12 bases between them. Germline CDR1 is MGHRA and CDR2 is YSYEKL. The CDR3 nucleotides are TGCGCCAGCAGCCAAGCTATAGGGGCGGCGAACACCGGGGAGCTGTTTTTT. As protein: CASSQAIGAANTGELFF.

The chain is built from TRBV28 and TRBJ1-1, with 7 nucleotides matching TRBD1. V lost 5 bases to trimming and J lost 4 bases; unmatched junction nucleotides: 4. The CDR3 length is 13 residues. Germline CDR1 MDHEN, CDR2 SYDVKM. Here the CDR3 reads CASSPQGLTEAFF. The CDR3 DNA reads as TGTGCCAGCAGTCCACAGGGGCTCACTGAAGCTTTCTTT. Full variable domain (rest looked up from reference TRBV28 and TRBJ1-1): DVKVTQSSRYLVKRTGEKVFLECVQDMDHENMFWYRQDPGLGLRLIYFSYDVKMKEKGDIPEGYSVSREKKERFSLILESASTNQTSMYLCASSPQGLTEAFFGQGTRLTVV.

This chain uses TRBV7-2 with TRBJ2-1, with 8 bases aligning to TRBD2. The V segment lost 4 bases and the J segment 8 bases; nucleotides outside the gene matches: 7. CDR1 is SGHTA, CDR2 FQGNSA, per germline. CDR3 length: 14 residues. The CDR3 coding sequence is TGTGCCAGCAGCTACGACGGGACTAGTTATGAGCAGTTCTTC. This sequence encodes CASSYDGTSYEQFF. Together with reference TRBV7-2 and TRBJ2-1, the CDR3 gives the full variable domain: GAGVSQSPSNKVTEKGKDVELRCDPISGHTALYWYRQSLGQGLEFLIYFQGNSAPDKSGLPSDRFSAERTGGSVSTLTIQRTQQEDSAVYLCASSYDGTSYEQFFGPGTRLTVL.

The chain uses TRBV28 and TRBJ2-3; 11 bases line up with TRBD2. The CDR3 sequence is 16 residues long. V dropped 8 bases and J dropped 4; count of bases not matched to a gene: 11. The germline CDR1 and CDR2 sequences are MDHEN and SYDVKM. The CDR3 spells CASLSSGGAGADTQYF. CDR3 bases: TGTGCCAGCCTCAGTAGCGGGGGGGCCGGCGCAGATACGCAGTATTTT.

The CDR3 DNA is TGTGCCAGCAGGGACAGACCTTATGGCTACACCTTC. It specifies CASRDRPYGYTF. J is TRBJ1-2 and V is TRBV6-4; TRBD1 might be the D (6 bases). The germline V gene encodes CDR1 MRHNA and CDR2 SNTAGT. The CDR3 is made up of 12 amino acids. V lost 6 bases to trimming and J lost 5 bases, with 10 bases between them.

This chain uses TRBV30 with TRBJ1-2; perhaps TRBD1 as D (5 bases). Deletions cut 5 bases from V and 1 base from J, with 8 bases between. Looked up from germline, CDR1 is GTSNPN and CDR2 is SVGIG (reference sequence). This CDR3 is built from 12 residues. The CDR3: CAWDSNNYGYTF. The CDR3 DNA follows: TGTGCCTGGGACAGTAATAACTATGGCTACACCTTC.

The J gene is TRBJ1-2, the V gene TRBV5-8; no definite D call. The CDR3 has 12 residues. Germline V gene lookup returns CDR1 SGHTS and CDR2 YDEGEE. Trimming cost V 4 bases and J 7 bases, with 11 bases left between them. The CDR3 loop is CASSRVNTGYTF. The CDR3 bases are TGTGCCAGCAGCCGCGTGAATACTGGCTACACCTTC.

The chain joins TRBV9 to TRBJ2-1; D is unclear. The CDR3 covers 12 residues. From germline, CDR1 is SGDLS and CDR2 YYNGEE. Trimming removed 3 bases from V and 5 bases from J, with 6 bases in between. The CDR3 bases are TGTGCCAGCAGCGCCCAGAACAATGAGCAGTTCTTC. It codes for CASSAQNNEQFF.

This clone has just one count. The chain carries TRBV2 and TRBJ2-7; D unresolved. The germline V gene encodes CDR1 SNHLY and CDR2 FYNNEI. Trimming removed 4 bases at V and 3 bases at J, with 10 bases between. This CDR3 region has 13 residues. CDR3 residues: CASSGRFGYEQYF. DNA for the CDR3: TGTGCCAGCAGTGGGCGTTTCGGCTACGAGCAGTACTTC.

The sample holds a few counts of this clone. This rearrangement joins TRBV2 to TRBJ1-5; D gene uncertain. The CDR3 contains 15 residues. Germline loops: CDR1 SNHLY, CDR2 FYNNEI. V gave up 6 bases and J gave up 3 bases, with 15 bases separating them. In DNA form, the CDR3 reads TGTGCCAGCAGGTATGCCGTGGAAAACAATCAGCCCCAGCATTTT. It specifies CASRYAVENNQPQHF.

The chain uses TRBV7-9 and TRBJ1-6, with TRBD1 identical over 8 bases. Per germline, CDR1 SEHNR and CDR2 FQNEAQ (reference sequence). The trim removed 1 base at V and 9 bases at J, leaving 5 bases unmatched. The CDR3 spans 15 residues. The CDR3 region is CASSLGPGGISPLHF. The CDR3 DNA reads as TGTGCCAGCAGCTTAGGCCCAGGGGGCATTTCACCCCTCCACTTT. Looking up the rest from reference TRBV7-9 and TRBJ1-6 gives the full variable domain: DTGVSQNPRHKITKRGQNVTFRCDPISEHNRLYWYRQTLGQGPEFLTYFQNEAQLEKSRLLSDRFSAERPKGSFSTLEIQRTEQGDSAMYLCASSLGPGGISPLHFGNGTRLTVT.

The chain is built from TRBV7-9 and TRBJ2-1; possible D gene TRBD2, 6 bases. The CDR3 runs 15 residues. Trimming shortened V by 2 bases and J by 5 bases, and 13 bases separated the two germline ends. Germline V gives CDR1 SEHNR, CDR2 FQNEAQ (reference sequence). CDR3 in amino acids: CASSLTGLADNEQFF. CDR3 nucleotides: TGTGCCAGCAGCTTAACGGGGTTAGCGGACAATGAGCAGTTCTTC.

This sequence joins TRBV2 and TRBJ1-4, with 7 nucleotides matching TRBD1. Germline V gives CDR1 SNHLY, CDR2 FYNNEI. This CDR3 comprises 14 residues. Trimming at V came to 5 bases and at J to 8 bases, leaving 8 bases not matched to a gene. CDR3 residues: CASSIDRAREKLFF. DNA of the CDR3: TGTGCCAGCAGTATCGACAGGGCCCGGGAAAAACTGTTTTTT.

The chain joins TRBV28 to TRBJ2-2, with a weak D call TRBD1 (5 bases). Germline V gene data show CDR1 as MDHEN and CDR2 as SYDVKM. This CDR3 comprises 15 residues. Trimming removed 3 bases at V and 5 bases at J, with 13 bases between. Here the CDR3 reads CASSLGDRVTGELFF. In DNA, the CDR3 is TGTGCCAGCAGTTTGGGTGACAGAGTTACCGGGGAGCTGTTTTTT.